Following are 25 T cell receptor beta chains from one sample sequenced in a study of T cell repertoires in cytomegalovirus infection. TCRdb itself ran the reads through MiXCR, one entry per CDR3 protein. The sample has fewer than 1,000,000 distinct CDR3 sequences; approximately 31% are singletons. These TCRs' antigens remain unknown. The sequenced sample was cultured CD8+ T cells from PBMCs, obtained from culture after CMV antigen stimulation. These receptor sequences come from a human donor in good health (CMV status not recorded). Some clones in this sample may be carry-over from other donors' samples.

This chain connects TRBV20-1 to TRBJ2-1; TRBD1 matches at 8 bases. The CDR3 runs 15 residues. Germline trimming cut 0 bases from V and 3 bases from J; bases unmatched to any gene: 4. The V gene's germline CDR1 is DFQATT and CDR2 SNEGSKA (reference sequence). CDR3 sequence reads: CSAREDRAIYNEQFF. In DNA, the CDR3 is TGCAGTGCTAGAGAGGACAGGGCTATCTACAATGAGCAGTTCTTC.

This clonotype was seen a handful of times. The chain employs TRBV12-5 and TRBJ2-5; D is perhaps TRBD2 (6 bases). V gave up 0 bases and J gave up 4 bases, with 15 bases separating them. From germline, CDR1 is LGHNT and CDR2 FRNRAP. This CDR3 contains 16 residues. CDR3 nucleotide sequence: TGTGCTAGTGGTTTGGTTTCGGACTGGGGGGTAGAGACCCAGTACTTC. It is translated as CASGLVSDWGVETQYF.

V is TRBV5-1 and J is TRBJ1-5; a weak D match, TRBD1 (5 bases). V was shortened by 4 bases and J by 3 bases, with 14 bases between the two germline ends. The CDR3 is 15 residues long. CDR1 and CDR2 from the germline V gene are SGHRS and YFSETQ. The CDR3 loop is CASSPMGGNNQPQHF. CDR3 nucleotide sequence: TGCGCCAGCAGCCCCATGGGGGGGAACAATCAGCCCCAGCATTTT.

The chain recombines TRBV5-1 with TRBJ1-6; 8 bases match TRBD1. The J segment lost 11 bases and the V segment lost 4 bases, leaving 8 bases of the junction unmatched. Per the germline V gene, CDR1 is SGHRS and CDR2 is YFSETQ. The CDR3 totals 14 residues. As DNA, the CDR3 is TGCGCCAGCAGCCCAGACAGGGGTCCAGCACCCCTCCACTTT. As protein: CASSPDRGPAPLHF.

The chain employs TRBV6-6 and TRBJ2-7; 7 bases fit TRBD2. The CDR3 covers 14 residues. The V gene's germline CDR1 is MNHNY and CDR2 SVGAGI (reference sequence). CDR3 region: CASSSSGSTYDQYV. The CDR3 bases are TGTGCCAGCTCGAGTAGCGGGTCTACCTACGATCAGTACGTC.

This clonotype was detected only a few times. The rearrangement uses TRBV10-3 and TRBJ1-4; unclear D gene. The V end lost 6 bases, the J end lost 8 bases, and 16 bases lay between the germline ends. Germline values: CDR1 ENHRY, CDR2 SYGVKD. This CDR3 spans 14 amino acids. CDR3 sequence reads: CAISREGSGEKLFF. The CDR3 DNA follows: TGTGCCATCAGCCGCGAGGGTAGTGGCGAAAAACTGTTTTTT.

This clonotype occurred many times. J is TRBJ2-5 and V is TRBV28; 7 positions match TRBD1. CDR3 length: 12 residues. Germline CDR1 is MDHEN and CDR2 is SYDVKM. With 10 bases clipped from V and 4 bases from J, the junction kept 6 bases outside the gene matches. CDR3 DNA: TGTGCCACCTCGACAGGGCCAGAGACCCAGTACTTC. Encoded protein: CATSTGPETQYF.

This clonotype has at least ten counts. CDR3 DNA sequence: TGTGCCAGCAGCCTAGGACTAGCGGGGTTTAAGCTTGAGCAGTTCTTC. Amino acid sequence: CASSLGLAGFKLEQFF. The V gene is TRBV7-6, the J gene TRBJ2-1; 12 nucleotides agree with TRBD2. The CDR3 covers 16 residues. Germline lookup yields CDR1 SGHVS and CDR2 FNYEAQ. V lost 5 bases, J lost 9 bases, and 11 bases stayed unmatched.

The J gene is TRBJ2-3, the V gene TRBV6-2 or TRBV6-3; perhaps TRBD2 as D (7 bases). Trimming pared 0 bases from V and 12 bases from J, leaving 13 bases between. The germline gives CDR1 MNHEY, CDR2 SVGEGT. The CDR3 runs 13 residues. The CDR3 reads CASSYSIGGGQYF. CDR3 nucleotides: TGTGCCAGCAGTTACTCAATAGGGGGGGGCCAGTATTTT.

There are a few counts of this clonotype. Relative to the germline gene, one junction end is altered; a read error may explain this. This sequence joins TRBV6-1 and TRBJ1-6; 8 bases match TRBD1. The CDR3 contains 14 residues. In germline, CDR1 is MNHNS, CDR2 SASEGT. CDR3 nucleotides: TGTGCCAGCAGTGATACGATGTTCGACAGGGGCTCGCTCTTT. It specifies CASSDTMFDRGSLF.

The chain uses TRBV19 and TRBJ2-1; 7 nucleotides line up with TRBD1. The CDR3 has 15 amino acids. Germline values: CDR1 LNHDA, CDR2 SQIVND (reference sequence). V was pared by 6 bases and J by 2 bases, with 7 bases of the junction left unmatched. The CDR3 nucleotides read TGTGCCAGTAGGGACAGGTTGGGAACCTACAATGAGCAGTTCTTC. This codes for CASRDRLGTYNEQFF.

There are many counts of this clonotype. The V gene is TRBV4-1, the J gene TRBJ2-3; D is possibly TRBD1 or TRBD2 (5 bases each). The CDR3 covers 14 residues. CDR1 is MGHRA, CDR2 YSYEKL, per germline. Trimming removed 3 bases from V and 0 bases from J, with 7 bases in between. DNA for the CDR3: TGCGCCAGCAGCCATTGGGGGAGCACAGATACGCAGTATTTT. It is translated as CASSHWGSTDTQYF.

This clonotype has just a few counts. The rearrangement uses TRBV19 and TRBJ2-7, with a possible D match to TRBD2 (6 bases). This CDR3 has 12 amino acids. Trimming removed 7 bases at V and 6 bases at J, with 13 bases between. Germline CDR1 LNHDA, CDR2 SQIVND (reference sequence). The CDR3, as DNA: TGTGCCAGTAAGGGACTGTACGGCGAGCAGTACTTC. It translates to CASKGLYGEQYF.

This clonotype was counted only a few times. The V gene is TRBV24-1, the J gene TRBJ1-5, with D unclear. CDR3 length equals 13 residues. Trimming stripped 4 bases from V and 1 base from J, with 4 bases between. CDR1 KGHDR and CDR2 SFDVKD come from the germline V gene. The CDR3 sequence: CATSEGSNQPQHF. In DNA, the CDR3 is TGTGCCACCAGTGAAGGAAGCAATCAGCCCCAGCATTTT.

This chain uses TRBV19 with TRBJ2-3; D gene unclear. The germline CDR1 and CDR2 sequences are LNHDA and SQIVND (reference sequence). Trimming took 1 base from V and 4 from J, leaving 9 bases between them. The CDR3 extends over 14 amino acids. The CDR3, as DNA: TGTGCCAGTAGTATAGCCCCCCGCGCAGATACGCAGTATTTT. Translation: CASSIAPRADTQYF.

This clonotype was seen once. The CDR3 sequence: CASSTNDYGYTF. The CDR3 DNA follows: TGTGCCAGCAGCACGAACGACTATGGCTACACCTTC. V gene TRBV12-3 or TRBV12-4 combines with J gene TRBJ1-2; D unclear. Trimming removed 6 bases at V and 3 bases at J, with 8 bases between. The CDR3 has 12 residues.

The chain links TRBV29-1 to TRBJ2-7; 8 positions match TRBD1. The V segment lost 4 bases and the J segment 4 bases; nucleotides outside the gene matches: 3. From germline, CDR1 is SQVTM and CDR2 ANQGSEA. This CDR3 contains 12 residues. For the CDR3, the DNA is TGCAGCGTTGGTAGACAGGGGTACGAGCAGTACTTC. This gives the protein CSVGRQGYEQYF.

This clonotype was seen a few times. The chain employs TRBV13 and TRBJ2-3, with TRBD2 identical over 7 bases. Trimming at V came to 4 bases and at J to 0 bases, leaving 7 bases not matched to a gene. CDR1 is PRHDT and CDR2 is FYEKMQ in the germline V gene (reference sequence). The CDR3 sequence is 16 residues long. CDR3 bases: TGTGCCAGCAGCTCAAATAGCGGGTCTAGCACAGATACGCAGTATTTT. This gives the protein CASSSNSGSSTDTQYF.

The J gene is TRBJ1-6, the V gene TRBV12-5, with 7 nucleotides matching TRBD1. Germline-derived CDR1 and CDR2 are LGHNT and FRNRAP. The CDR3 has 15 residues. The trim removed 1 base at V and 7 bases at J, leaving 4 bases unmatched. CDR3 sequence: CASGLEGTENSPLHF. The CDR3 DNA sequence: TGTGCTAGTGGTTTGGAAGGGACAGAAAATTCACCCCTCCACTTT. Complete variable domain (other parts from reference TRBV12-5 and TRBJ1-6): DARVTQTPRHKVTEMGQEVTMRCQPILGHNTVFWYRQTMMQGLELLAYFRNRAPLDDSGMPKDRFSAEMPDATLATLKIQPSEPRDSAVYFCASGLEGTENSPLHFGNGTRLTVT.

This clonotype has at least ten counts. CDR3: CASSPDFYNSYEQYF. CDR3 nucleotide sequence: TGTGCCAGCAGCCCTGACTTCTACAACTCCTACGAGCAGTACTTC. The chain joins TRBV7-8 to TRBJ2-7; D gene uncertain. The CDR3 totals 15 residues. CDR1 SGHVS and CDR2 FQNEAQ come from the germline V gene. The V gene lost 5 bases and the J gene lost 0 bases, with 14 bases spanning the gap.

This clonotype was counted a few times. The chain links TRBV7-9 to TRBJ2-7; D is possibly TRBD1 or TRBD2 (6 bases each). V lost 1 base, J lost 2 bases, and 18 bases lay in between. This CDR3 has 17 residues. Germline lookup yields CDR1 SEHNR and CDR2 FQNEAQ (reference sequence). Here the CDR3 reads CASSLVGGRGGTYEQYF. The CDR3 nucleotides are TGTGCCAGCAGCTTAGTAGGGGGGAGAGGGGGGACCTACGAGCAGTACTTC. Full variable domain (rest looked up from reference TRBV7-9 and TRBJ2-7): DTGVSQNPRHKITKRGQNVTFRCDPISEHNRLYWYRQTLGQGPEFLTYFQNEAQLEKSRLLSDRFSAERPKGSFSTLEIQRTEQGDSAMYLCASSLVGGRGGTYEQYFGPGTRLTVT.

The chain carries TRBV18 and TRBJ1-1, with D tentatively TRBD1 (6 bases). CDR1 KGHSH and CDR2 LQKENI come from the germline V gene. With 3 bases removed from V and 1 base from J, the gap between germline ends came to 15 bases. The CDR3 has 16 residues. CDR3 coding DNA: TGTGCCAGCTCACCCCCGGAGTCGGGGGCGAACACTGAAGCTTTCTTT. It is translated as CASSPPESGANTEAFF.

This clonotype was observed a few times. The chain uses TRBV15 and TRBJ2-7; 10 bases line up with TRBD2. Germline V CDR1 and CDR2: LNHNV, YYDKDF (reference sequence). The CDR3 contains 15 residues. J lost 4 bases, V lost 0 bases, and 3 bases had no gene match. DNA of the CDR3: TGTGCCACCAGCAGAGATCGGGGACTAGCGTACGAGCAGTACTTC. Encoded protein: CATSRDRGLAYEQYF.

This clonotype was counted ten times or more. The chain recombines TRBV7-8 with TRBJ1-2, with D perhaps TRBD1 (5 bases). V shed 5 bases and J shed 6 bases, with 25 bases lying between them. The CDR3 is 17 amino acids. Looked up from germline, CDR1 is SGHVS and CDR2 is FQNEAQ. This CDR3 is CASSLWGLGGAGDGYTF. The CDR3 region has the DNA TGTGCCAGCAGCCTATGGGGTCTAGGAGGGGCTGGAGATGGCTACACCTTC.

This chain links TRBV28 with TRBJ2-7, with D tentatively TRBD1 (5 bases). This CDR3 region has 13 residues. The germline gives CDR1 MDHEN, CDR2 SYDVKM. The V gene lost 3 bases and the J gene lost 2 bases, with 8 bases spanning the gap. DNA of the CDR3: TGTGCCAGCAGTTTCAAGGGGCCCTACGAGCAGTACGTC. Residues: CASSFKGPYEQYV.